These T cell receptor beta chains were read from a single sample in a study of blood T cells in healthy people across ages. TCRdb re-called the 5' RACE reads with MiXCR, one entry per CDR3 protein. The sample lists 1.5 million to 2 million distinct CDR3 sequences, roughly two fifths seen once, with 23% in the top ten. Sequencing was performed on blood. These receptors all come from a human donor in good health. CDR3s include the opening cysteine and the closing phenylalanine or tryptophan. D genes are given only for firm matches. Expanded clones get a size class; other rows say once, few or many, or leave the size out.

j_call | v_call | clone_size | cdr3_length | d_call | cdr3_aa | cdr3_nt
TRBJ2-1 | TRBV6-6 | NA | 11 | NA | CASDNYGEQFF | TGTGCCAGCGATAACTATGGGGAGCAGTTCTTC
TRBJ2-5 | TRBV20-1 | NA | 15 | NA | CSARLPLGSGETQYF | TGCAGTGCTAGACTCCCCCTCGGGTCGGGAGAGACCCAGTACTTC
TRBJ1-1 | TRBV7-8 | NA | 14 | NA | CASGKDGRNTEAFF | TGTGCCAGCGGAAAAGACGGAAGGAACACTGAAGCTTTCTTT
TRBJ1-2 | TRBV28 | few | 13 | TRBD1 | CASSKTGLWGYTF | TGTGCCAGCAGCAAGACAGGGTTGTGGGGCTACACCTTC
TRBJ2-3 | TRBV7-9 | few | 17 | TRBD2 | CASSPSGLGRRTDTQYF | TGTGCCAGCAGCCCGTCGGGACTCGGGAGGCGTACAGATACGCAGTATTTT
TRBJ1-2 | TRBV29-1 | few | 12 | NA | CSVVDRNYGYTF | TGCAGCGTTGTCGACAGGAACTATGGCTACACCTTC
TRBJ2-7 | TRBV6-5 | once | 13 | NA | CASSSGTVHEQYF | TGTGCCAGCAGTTCCGGGACTGTCCACGAGCAGTACTTC
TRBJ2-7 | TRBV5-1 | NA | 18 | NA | CASSSGLRDSQSAYEQYF | TGCGCCAGCAGCTCCGGCCTTCGAGATTCACAGTCCGCCTACGAGCAGTACTTC
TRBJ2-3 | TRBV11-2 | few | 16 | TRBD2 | CASSSWTSGEADTQYF | TGTGCCAGCAGTTCCTGGACTAGCGGGGAGGCAGATACGCAGTATTTT
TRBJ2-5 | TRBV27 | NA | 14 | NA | CASWSVGYQETQYF | TGTGCCAGCTGGTCAGTAGGGTACCAAGAGACCCAGTACTTC
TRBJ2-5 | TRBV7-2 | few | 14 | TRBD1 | CASSWDRGYETQYF | TGTGCCAGCAGCTGGGACAGGGGGTACGAGACCCAGTACTTC
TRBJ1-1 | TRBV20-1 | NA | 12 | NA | CSARPPGGRAFF | TGCAGTGCTAGACCCCCGGGGGGTAGGGCTTTCTTT
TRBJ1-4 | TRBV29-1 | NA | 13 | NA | CSVGAGSIEKLFF | TGCAGCGTTGGGGCCGGGAGCATTGAAAAACTGTTTTTT
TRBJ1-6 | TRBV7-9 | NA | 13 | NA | CASGGLVDSPLHF | TGTGCCAGCGGGGGGTTGGTAGATTCACCCCTCCACTTT
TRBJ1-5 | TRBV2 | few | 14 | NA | CASSEVTGGQPQHF | TGTGCCAGCAGTGAAGTAACTGGCGGTCAGCCCCAGCATTTT
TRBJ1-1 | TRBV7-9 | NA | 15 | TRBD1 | CASSRTGGGPLEAFF | TGTGCCAGCAGTAGGACAGGGGGGGGTCCGCTTGAAGCTTTCTTT
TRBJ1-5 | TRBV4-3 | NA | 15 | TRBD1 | CASSQEDTGGQPQHF | TGCGCCAGCAGCCAAGAGGATACAGGGGGACAGCCCCAGCATTTT
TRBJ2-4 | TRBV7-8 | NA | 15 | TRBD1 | CASSRTTGQRNIQYF | TGTGCCAGCAGCCGAACGACAGGGCAGCGAAACATTCAGTACTTC
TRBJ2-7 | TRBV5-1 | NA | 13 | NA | CTSSLDSSYEQYF | TGCACCAGCAGCTTGGACAGCTCCTACGAGCAGTACTTC
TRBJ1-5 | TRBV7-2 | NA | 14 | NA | CASSLGGQGQPQHF | TGTGCCAGCAGCTTGGGGGGCCAGGGTCAGCCCCAGCATTTT
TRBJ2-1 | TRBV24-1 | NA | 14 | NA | CATSDTGQNNEQFF | TGTGCCACCAGTGACACTGGACAGAACAATGAGCAGTTCTTC
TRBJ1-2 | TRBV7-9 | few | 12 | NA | CASSQQIHGYTF | TGTGCCAGCAGCCAACAGATCCATGGCTACACCTTC
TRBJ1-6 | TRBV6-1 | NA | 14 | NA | CASSEARWNSPLHF | TGTGCCAGCAGTGAAGCACGGTGGAATTCACCCCTCCACTTT
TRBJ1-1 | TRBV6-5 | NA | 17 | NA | CASSYSMGGGANTEAFF | TGTGCCAGCAGTTACTCGATGGGCGGGGGGGCAAACACTGAAGCTTTCTTT
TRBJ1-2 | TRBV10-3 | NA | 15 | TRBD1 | CAISESETGAYGYTF | TGTGCCATCAGTGAGTCGGAGACAGGGGCCTATGGCTACACCTTC
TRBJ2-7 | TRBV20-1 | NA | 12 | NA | CSARWRFYEQYF | TGCAGTGCTAGATGGAGATTCTACGAGCAGTACTTC
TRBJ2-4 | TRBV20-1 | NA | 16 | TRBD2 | CSARDTRGDDKNIQYF | TGCAGTGCTAGAGATACGCGGGGGGACGACAAAAACATTCAGTACTTC
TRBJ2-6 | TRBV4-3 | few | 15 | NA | CASSSITAGANVLTF | TGCGCCAGCAGCTCGATCACAGCAGGGGCCAACGTCCTGACTTTC
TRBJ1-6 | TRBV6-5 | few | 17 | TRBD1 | CASNWGPGDRRNSPLHF | TGTGCCAGCAATTGGGGGCCTGGGGACAGGCGTAATTCACCCCTCCACTTT
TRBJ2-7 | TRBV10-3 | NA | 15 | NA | CAVSGKETTEYEQYF | TGTGCCGTCAGTGGGAAGGAAACGACTGAATACGAGCAGTACTTC
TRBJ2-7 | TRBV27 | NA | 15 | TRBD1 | CASSLIGTGEVEQYF | TGTGCCAGCAGTCTGATCGGGACAGGTGAGGTCGAGCAGTACTTC
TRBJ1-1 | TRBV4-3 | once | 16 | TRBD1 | CASSHLWDRANTEAFF | TGCGCCAGCAGCCATCTCTGGGACAGGGCAAACACTGAAGCTTTCTTT
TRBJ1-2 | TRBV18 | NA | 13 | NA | CASSPHQNYGYTF | TGTGCCAGCTCACCCCACCAGAACTATGGCTACACCTTC
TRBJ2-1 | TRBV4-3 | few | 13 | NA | CASSQVRLSEQFF | TGCGCCAGCAGCCAAGTTCGCCTTAGTGAGCAGTTCTTC
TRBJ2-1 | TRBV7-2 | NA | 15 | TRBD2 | CGSSLAGTRTNEQFF | TGTGGCAGCAGCTTAGCCGGGACTAGGACCAATGAGCAGTTCTTC
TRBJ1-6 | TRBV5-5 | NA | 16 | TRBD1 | CASSFDRGPGNSPLHF | TGTGCCAGCAGCTTTGACAGGGGGCCGGGTAATTCACCCCTCCACTTT
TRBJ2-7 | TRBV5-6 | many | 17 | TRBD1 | CASRIGGTGDYNYEQYF | TGTGCCAGCAGAATCGGGGGGACAGGGGATTACAACTACGAGCAGTACTTC
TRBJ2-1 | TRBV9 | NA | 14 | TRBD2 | CATSSGGAYNEQFF | TGTGCCACTTCTAGCGGGGGGGCCTACAATGAGCAGTTCTTC
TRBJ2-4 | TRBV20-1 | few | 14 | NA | CSAGRGEAKNIQYF | TGCAGTGCAGGCAGGGGTGAAGCCAAAAACATTCAGTACTTC
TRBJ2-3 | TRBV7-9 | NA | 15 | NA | CASSLSAGPTDTQYF | TGTGCCAGCAGCCTAAGTGCGGGGCCCACAGATACGCAGTATTTT
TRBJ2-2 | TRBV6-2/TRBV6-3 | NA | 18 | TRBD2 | CASSYGSQGGGRHRELFF | TGTGCCAGCAGTTACGGAAGTCAAGGCGGGGGGCGGCACCGGGAGCTGTTTTTT
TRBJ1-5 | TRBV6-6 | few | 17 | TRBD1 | CASSYFRGQGSNQPQHF | TGTGCCAGCAGTTACTTCAGGGGGCAGGGGAGCAATCAGCCCCAGCATTTT
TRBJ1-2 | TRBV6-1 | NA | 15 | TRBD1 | CASSDPPRGHGGYTF | TGTGCCAGCAGTGATCCCCCAAGGGGGCATGGTGGCTACACCTTC
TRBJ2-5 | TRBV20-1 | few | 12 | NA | CSASATVETQYF | TGCAGTGCTAGTGCCACTGTTGAGACCCAGTACTTC
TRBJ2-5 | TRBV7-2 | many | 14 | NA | CASSVQGPKETQYF | TGTGCCAGCAGCGTACAGGGTCCAAAGGAGACCCAGTACTTC
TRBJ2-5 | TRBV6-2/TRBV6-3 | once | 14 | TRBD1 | CASIKRQGGETQYF | TGTGCCAGCATAAAAAGACAGGGTGGAGAGACCCAGTACTTC
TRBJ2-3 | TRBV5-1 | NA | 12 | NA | CASRPFTDTQYF | TGCGCCAGCAGACCCTTTACAGATACGCAGTATTTT
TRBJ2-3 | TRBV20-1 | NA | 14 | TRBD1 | CSALQGWDTDTQYF | TGCAGTGCTTTACAGGGGTGGGACACAGATACGCAGTATTTT
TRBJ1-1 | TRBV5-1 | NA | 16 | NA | CASSYGISKANTEAFF | TGCGCCAGCTCCTACGGCATATCGAAAGCGAACACTGAAGCTTTCTTT
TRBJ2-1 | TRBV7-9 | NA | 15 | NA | CASSLWVSSYNEQFF | TGTGCCAGCAGCTTATGGGTCAGCTCCTACAATGAGCAGTTCTTC
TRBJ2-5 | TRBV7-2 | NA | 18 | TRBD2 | CASSLARLAGAYQETQYF | TGTGCCAGCAGCTTAGCGCGACTAGCGGGGGCGTACCAAGAGACCCAGTACTTC
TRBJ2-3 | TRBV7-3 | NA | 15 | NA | CASSPRPRSTDTQYF | TGTGCCAGCAGCCCCAGACCTCGTAGCACAGATACGCAGTATTTT
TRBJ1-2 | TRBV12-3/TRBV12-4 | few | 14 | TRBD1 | CASRPGGQGRGYTF | TGTGCCAGCAGACCTGGGGGACAGGGTAGGGGCTACACCTTC
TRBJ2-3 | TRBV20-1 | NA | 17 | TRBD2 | CSAYDPRLAGEIDTQYF | TGCAGTGCTTACGACCCTAGGCTAGCGGGGGAGATAGATACGCAGTATTTT
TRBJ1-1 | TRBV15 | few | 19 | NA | CATSLNRVRGSEPNTEAFF | TGTGCCACCAGCCTTAACAGGGTCCGAGGATCGGAGCCGAACACTGAAGCTTTCTTT
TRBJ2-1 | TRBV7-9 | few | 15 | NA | CASSRDTVSYNEQFF | TGTGCCAGCAGCCGGGACACCGTGAGTTACAATGAGCAGTTCTTC
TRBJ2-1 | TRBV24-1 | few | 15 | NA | CATSDSRDLYNEQFF | TGTGCCACCAGTGATTCACGGGACCTTTACAATGAGCAGTTCTTC
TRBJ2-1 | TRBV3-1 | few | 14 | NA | CASSQGPNWNEQFF | TGTGCCAGCAGCCAAGGCCCGAATTGGAATGAGCAGTTCTTC
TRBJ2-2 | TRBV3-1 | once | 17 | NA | CASSQGDRELAPGELFF | TGTGCCAGCAGCCAAGGTGACAGGGAACTAGCTCCCGGGGAGCTGTTTTTT